The 11 T cell receptor beta chains in this list originate from one sample, sequenced in a study of blood T cells in healthy people across ages. It was with a sample-barcoded 5' primer and a J-beta primer mix that a second PCR of roughly 7 to 12 cycles was run. TCRdb analysed the 5' RACE reads with MiXCR anew, one entry per CDR3 protein. Of about 680,000 distinct CDR3 sequences in the sample, 45% to 50% were seen once. Sequencing input: blood. The receptors stem from a woman in her sixties or seventies in good health.

Concerning this clonotype itself: Its ends do not fully match the called genes, so a read error is possible. The CDR3 bases are TGCGCCGGCAGCCAAGTTTCCGGTGAAGCTTTCTTT. Its translation: CAGSQVSGEAFF. V and J are TRBV4-3 and TRBJ1-1, with unresolved D. CDR3 length equals 12 residues. Germline lookup yields CDR1 LGHNA and CDR2 YSLEER.

This rearrangement joins TRBV19 to TRBJ2-1; perhaps D is TRBD1 or TRBD2 (5 bases each). CDR1 LNHDA and CDR2 SQIVND come from the germline V gene (reference sequence). The CDR3 runs 15 residues. Trimming removed 5 bases from V and 7 bases from J, with 18 bases in between. CDR3 sequence reads: CASSLSPGRKNEQFF. CDR3 in DNA: TGTGCCAGTAGTCTTTCACCGGGACGGAAAAATGAGCAGTTCTTC.

The chain is built from TRBV2 and TRBJ2-5; D is possibly TRBD1 (5 bases). Trimming cost V 4 bases and J 4 bases, with 19 bases left between them. The CDR3 is 16 residues long. CDR1 and CDR2 from the germline V gene are SNHLY and FYNNEI. CDR3: CASSGWGREGRETQYF. The CDR3, as DNA: TGTGCCAGCAGTGGGTGGGGCAGGGAAGGGCGAGAGACCCAGTACTTC.

V gene TRBV4-3 combines with J gene TRBJ2-7; 7 bases map to TRBD2. J was trimmed by 0 bases and V by 1 base; bases with no gene match: 6. The length of the CDR3 is 16 residues. CDR1 and CDR2 from the germline V gene are LGHNA and YSLEER. CDR3 nucleotide sequence: TGCGCCAGCAGCCAAGGAGTGGGGGGGAACTCCTACGAGCAGTACTTC. Translated: CASSQGVGGNSYEQYF.

The chain joins TRBV4-3 to TRBJ1-2; no definite D call. The CDR3 has 12 residues. With 1 base removed from V and 9 bases from J, the gap between germline ends came to 9 bases. Germline V gene data show CDR1 as LGHNA and CDR2 as YSLEER. CDR3 in DNA: TGCGCCAGCAGCCAAGGTGGCGGGCGCTACACCTTC. It yields the protein CASSQGGGRYTF.

This clonotype was counted between two and nine times. This sequence joins TRBV6-2 or TRBV6-3 and TRBJ2-1; 13 nucleotides align to TRBD2. Trimming removed 6 bases from V and 4 bases from J; junction bases left unmatched: 3. CDR3 length: 15 amino acids. CDR1 and CDR2 (germline): MNHEY, SVGEGT. This chain's CDR3 is CASSRGLAGYNEQFF. In DNA, the CDR3 is TGTGCCAGCAGCAGGGGACTAGCGGGATACAATGAGCAGTTCTTC.

About this clonotype: An end of the junction does not agree with germline; a read error may underlie this. The chain recombines TRBV7-2 with TRBJ2-7; 11 bases are shared with TRBD2. CDR1 and CDR2 from the germline V gene are SGHTA and FQGNSA. There are 15 residues in the CDR3. Written as DNA, the CDR3 is TGCGCCAGCAGCTTAGATACTAGCGGGAGTCGGAGCCAGTACTTC. It yields the protein CASSLDTSGSRSQYF.

This clonotype was seen a few times. The chain employs TRBV20-1 and TRBJ2-3, with D unclear. Germline V gives CDR1 DFQATT, CDR2 SNEGSKA (reference sequence). The CDR3 loop spans 13 amino acids. With 4 bases removed from V and 1 base from J, the gap between germline ends came to 9 bases. The CDR3 here is CSATSERTDTQYF. The DNA for the CDR3 is TGCAGTGCTACCTCGGAGCGCACAGATACGCAGTATTTT.

This chain links TRBV24-1 with TRBJ2-7, with TRBD2 as a possible D gene (5 bases). Per germline, CDR1 KGHDR and CDR2 SFDVKD. The CDR3 is 13 amino acids. The V and J ends lost 4 bases and 1 base respectively, with 7 bases between them. The CDR3 sequence: CATSDGKSYEQYF. In DNA, the CDR3 is TGTGCCACCAGTGACGGGAAGTCCTACGAGCAGTACTTC.

In its sample, this clonotype was seen a few times. The J gene is TRBJ2-7, the V gene TRBV5-1; no firm D call. Looked up from germline, CDR1 is SGHRS and CDR2 is YFSETQ. Deletions cut 0 bases from V and 6 bases from J, with 10 bases between. This CDR3 contains 13 residues. The CDR3 spells CASSLAPAPEQYF. The CDR3 DNA follows: TGCGCCAGCAGCTTGGCCCCGGCTCCCGAGCAGTACTTC.

The V and J genes are TRBV4-2 and TRBJ2-3, with D perhaps matching TRBD1 (5 bases). Per germline, CDR1 LGHNA and CDR2 YNFKEQ. The CDR3 has 16 residues. The V gene lost 2 bases and the J gene lost 2 bases, with 14 bases spanning the gap. The CDR3: CASSQTDTGPTDTQYF. CDR3 coding DNA: TGTGCCAGCAGCCAAACGGACACAGGTCCCACAGATACGCAGTATTTT.